These 25 T cell receptor beta chains came from one sample sequenced in a study of PD-L1 blockade in urothelial cancer. Time point: peripheral blood 6 weeks after treatment start. Some clones are missing from TCRdb's copy, which holds only in-frame ones; the method was immunoSEQ multiplex PCR. The sample has tens of thousands of clones, around 88% seen once; the top ten hold roughly 24%. Sequenced here: PBMCs, sampled around atezolizumab (anti-PD-L1) treatment. These receptors were collected from a man aged 60 to 75 with urothelial cancer.

The chain couples TRBV5-1 to TRBJ2-5; possibly TRBD1 for D (6 bases). CDR1 and CDR2 (germline): SGHRS, YFSETQ. Trimming took off 4 bases at V and 1 base at J, with 14 bases between the two ends. The CDR3 has 15 amino acids. CDR3 DNA sequence: TGCGCCAGCAGCGGAGCCGGGACAAGCCAAGAGACCCAGTACTTC. It yields the protein CASSGAGTSQETQYF.

This rearrangement joins TRBV5-5 to TRBJ2-4; TRBD1 matches at 8 bases. Trimming removed 5 bases from V and 8 bases from J; junction bases left unmatched: 18. Germline V lookup: CDR1 SGHKS, CDR2 YYEKEE (reference sequence). CDR3 length: 17 amino acids. CDR3 residues: CASSPTRGRGRLDIQYF. Written as DNA, the CDR3 is TGTGCCAGCAGTCCCACGAGGGGCAGGGGGCGCTTGGACATTCAGTACTTC.

The CDR3 spells CASSQLTGTGRGTGELFF. CDR3 DNA sequence: TGTGCCAGCAGCCAATTGACCGGGACAGGTCGTGGCACCGGGGAGCTGTTTTTT. The chain is built from TRBV14 and TRBJ2-2; 8 nucleotides line up with TRBD1. The germline CDR1 and CDR2 sequences are SGHDN and FVKESK. V dropped 2 bases and J dropped 4; count of bases not matched to a gene: 12. The CDR3 runs to 18 residues.

The chain joins TRBV9 to TRBJ1-2, with a weak D call TRBD1 (6 bases). The V end was cut by 5 bases, the J end by 6 bases, with 26 bases between. The CDR3 spans 17 residues. The V gene's germline CDR1 is SGDLS and CDR2 YYNGEE. Written as DNA, the CDR3 is TGTGCCAGCAGTGCCTCCCCACACAGGGTGACGGGACATGGCTACACCTTC. It specifies CASSASPHRVTGHGYTF.

The chain has TRBV6-4 and TRBJ2-3; 11 bases align to TRBD2. The CDR3 loop spans 13 amino acids. CDR1 and CDR2 from the germline V gene are MRHNA and SNTAGT. V trimming: 9 bases; J trimming: 6 bases; junction bases outside the gene matches: 5. CDR3 coding DNA: TGTGCCAGTAGCGGGGGGGCCGAGGATACGCAGTATTTT. This gives the protein CASSGGAEDTQYF.

The chain has TRBV5-5 and TRBJ1-1; maybe TRBD1 (6 bases). With 0 bases removed from V and 6 bases from J, the gap between germline ends came to 18 bases. The CDR3 loop spans 16 amino acids. Germline CDR1 and CDR2: SGHKS and YYEKEE (reference sequence). The CDR3 DNA is TGTGCCAGCAGCTTGGCCGGGACACAGGGATTTCCTGAAGCTTTCTTT. Translating it yields CASSLAGTQGFPEAFF.

The chain links TRBV11-1 to TRBJ2-5; unclear D gene. V dropped 0 bases and J dropped 7 bases, with 9 bases sitting between them. Germline lookup yields CDR1 SGHAT and CDR2 FQDESV (reference sequence). This CDR3 has 13 residues. The CDR3 sequence is CASSLAFDRTQYF. The CDR3 bases are TGTGCCAGCAGCTTAGCTTTTGATAGGACCCAGTACTTC.

Only one count was recorded for this clone. The rearrangement uses TRBV28 and TRBJ2-1; 7 bases map to TRBD2. V lost 3 bases and J lost 6; bases outside the gene matches: 8. Germline loops: CDR1 MDHEN, CDR2 SYDVKM. The CDR3 has 15 amino acids. The CDR3 DNA reads TGTGCCAGCAGTTTCGGGGGGTTAACGTCCAATGAGCAGTTCTTC. Residues: CASSFGGLTSNEQFF.

The rearrangement links TRBV18 to TRBJ2-1; 12 bases match TRBD1. The ends lost 3 bases at V and 3 bases at J; junction bases unmatched: 12. The germline V gene has CDR1 KGHSH and CDR2 LQKENI. The CDR3 covers 19 residues. Here the CDR3 reads CASSPLGTGGRIVYNEQFF. Here the CDR3 DNA reads TGTGCCAGCTCACCGCTCGGGACAGGGGGCAGGATCGTCTACAATGAGCAGTTCTTC.

This clone was seen just once. The genes are TRBV27 and TRBJ2-2; 10 bases line up with TRBD1. The germline CDR1 and CDR2 sequences are MNHEY and SMNVEV (reference sequence). The CDR3 is 15 residues long. The V segment lost 9 bases and the J segment 3 bases; nucleotides outside the gene matches: 7. The CDR3 is CARDRGRLYTGELFF. CDR3 nucleotides: TGTGCCAGAGACAGGGGGCGTCTGTACACCGGGGAGCTGTTTTTT.

The V and J genes are TRBV4-3 and TRBJ1-5; 8 bases match TRBD1. Germline V lookup: CDR1 LGHNA, CDR2 YSLEER. V was pared by 9 bases and J by 9 bases, with 13 bases of the junction left unmatched. The CDR3 totals 14 residues. CDR3 loop: CASTRDRGSWPQHF. CDR3 nucleotide sequence: TGCGCCAGTACCCGAGACAGGGGCTCATGGCCCCAGCATTTT.

The count of this clone is one. The genes are TRBV7-9 and TRBJ1-5; tentative D call: TRBD1 (5 bases). CDR3 size: 17 residues. Per germline, CDR1 SEHNR and CDR2 FQNEAQ (reference sequence). Trimming took 5 bases from V and 0 from J, leaving 17 bases between them. The CDR3 nucleotides are TGTGCCAGCAGCCCTCTTACAGGTGCCCATAGCAATCAGCCCCAGCATTTT. Its translation: CASSPLTGAHSNQPQHF.

V gene TRBV25-1 combines with J gene TRBJ1-1; D gene uncertain. CDR1 and CDR2 (germline): MGHDK, SYGVNS. V lost 3 bases and J lost 5, with 4 bases in between. There are 11 residues in the CDR3. The chain's CDR3 is CASSERTEAFF. CDR3 nucleotide sequence: TGTGCCAGCAGTGAGAGGACTGAAGCTTTCTTT.

This clone is a singleton in its sample. The rearrangement joins TRBV7-9 to TRBJ2-1; D gene uncertain. In germline, CDR1 is SEHNR, CDR2 FQNEAQ (reference sequence). V dropped 1 base and J dropped 2 bases, with 3 bases sitting between them. The CDR3 sequence is 13 residues long. CDR3 nucleotides: TGTGCCAGCAGCTTAGGCGCCTACAATGAGCAGTTCTTC. Amino acid sequence: CASSLGAYNEQFF.

The chain employs TRBV7-9 and TRBJ1-4, with 8 positions matching TRBD1. Germline CDR1 and CDR2: SEHNR and FQNEAQ (reference sequence). CDR3 length: 14 residues. The V gene end was trimmed by 5 bases and the J gene end by 4 bases; junction bases not matched to a gene: 3. The CDR3 spells CASSRTGNNEKLFF. Written as DNA, the CDR3 is TGTGCCAGCAGCCGGACAGGGAATAATGAAAAACTGTTTTTT.

The chain joins TRBV5-1 to TRBJ1-1; TRBD1 matches 9 bases. Germline CDR1 reads SGHRS; CDR2 reads YFSETQ. V shed 3 bases, J shed 4 bases, and the junction held 7 bases outside the gene matches. The CDR3 loop spans 15 amino acids. CDR3 in amino acids: CASSSRTGEGTEAFF. For the CDR3, the DNA is TGCGCCAGCAGCTCTCGGACAGGGGAGGGCACTGAAGCTTTCTTT. Combining the CDR3 with reference TRBV5-1 and TRBJ1-1 gives the whole variable domain KAGVTQTPRYLIKTRGQQVTLSCSPISGHRSVSWYQQTPGQGLQFLFEYFSETQRNKGNFPGRFSGRQFSNSRSEMNVSTLELGDSALYLCASSSRTGEGTEAFFGQGTRLTVV.

This clone appeared a single time. CDR3 bases: TGTGCCAGCCGCGGGGCGGGCGACAATCAGCCCCAGCATTTT. This gives the protein CASRGAGDNQPQHF. The chain employs TRBV18 and TRBJ1-5; TRBD1 is a possible D gene (5 bases). The ends were cut back, 8 bases at V and 3 bases at J, with 14 bases in the middle. The CDR3 totals 14 residues. Germline lookup yields CDR1 KGHSH and CDR2 LQKENI.

This clone was counted only a few times. The chain has TRBV4-1 and TRBJ1-2, with 8 bases identical to TRBD1. The germline CDR1 and CDR2 sequences are MGHRA and YSYEKL. J was trimmed by 2 bases and V by 1 base; bases with no gene match: 6. The CDR3 contains 16 residues. The CDR3 DNA follows: TGCGCCAGCAGCCAAGCTGAAAGGACAGGGAACTATGGCTACACCTTC. Protein product: CASSQAERTGNYGYTF.

This clone was seen a single time. The genes are TRBV7-3 and TRBJ2-2; D is possibly TRBD1 (6 bases). The length of the CDR3 is 15 residues. V lost 4 bases to trimming and J lost 1 base, with 10 bases between them. The germline gives CDR1 SGHTA, CDR2 FQGTGA. The CDR3 DNA follows: TGTGCCAGCAGCTCCCGGGACAAGAACACCGGGGAGCTGTTTTTT. It codes for CASSSRDKNTGELFF.

This chain uses TRBV11-2 with TRBJ2-1; 8 nucleotides line up with TRBD2. Unmatched junction bases numbered 11, after V lost 7 bases and J lost 6 bases. The germline gives CDR1 SGHAT, CDR2 FQNNGV. The CDR3 sequence is 15 residues long. The CDR3 spells CASTPIAGRFNEQFF. DNA for the CDR3: TGTGCCAGCACCCCTATAGCGGGGAGGTTCAATGAGCAGTTCTTC. The whole variable domain, remainder taken from reference TRBV11-2 and TRBJ2-1, is EAGVAQSPRYKIIEKRQSVAFWCNPISGHATLYWYQQILGQGPKLLIQFQNNGVVDDSQLPKDRFSAERLKGVDSTLKIQPAKLEDSAVYLCASTPIAGRFNEQFFGPGTRLTVL.

The gene calls are TRBV2 and TRBJ2-1, with TRBD2 matching 10 bases. V lost 8 bases and J lost 10; bases outside the gene matches: 17. Per the germline V gene, CDR1 is SNHLY and CDR2 is FYNNEI. This CDR3 has 16 amino acids. CDR3 coding DNA: TGTGCCAGCTCCCCGGGGGTTGCTAGCGGGAGATGGGAGCAGTTCTTC. Translation gives CASSPGVASGRWEQFF.

The genes are TRBV2 and TRBJ2-7; 11 nucleotides line up with TRBD1. The CDR3 runs to 15 residues. V dropped 1 base and J dropped 7; count of bases not matched to a gene: 6. Germline V gives CDR1 SNHLY, CDR2 FYNNEI. In DNA form, the CDR3 reads TGTGCCAGCAGTGAAGGGGGGACAGGGGGACCGGAGCAGTACTTC. As protein: CASSEGGTGGPEQYF. Full variable domain (missing parts from reference TRBV2 and TRBJ2-7): EPEVTQTPSHQVTQMGQEVILRCVPISNHLYFYWYRQILGQKVEFLVSFYNNEISEKSEIFDDQFSVERPDGSNFTLKIRSTKLEDSAMYFCASSEGGTGGPEQYFGPGTRLTVT.

CDR3 protein: CASSYQRGGEAGLKTQYF. The CDR3 nucleotides read TGTGCCAGCAGCTATCAGCGCGGGGGCGAGGCCGGTTTAAAGACCCAGTACTTC. This chain links TRBV5-4 with TRBJ2-5; perhaps TRBD2 as D (7 bases). The CDR3 is made up of 18 amino acids. CDR1 is SGHNT and CDR2 is YYREEE in the germline V gene (reference sequence). Trimming shortened V by 3 bases and J by 6 bases, and 27 bases separated the two germline ends.

A single count supports this clone. The chain combines TRBV6-6 with TRBJ1-6; D is perhaps TRBD1 (5 bases). Germline loops: CDR1 MNHNY, CDR2 SVGAGI (reference sequence). V was pared by 7 bases and J by 6 bases, with 16 bases between. The CDR3 sequence is 15 residues long. CDR3 protein: CASTGQDTTNSPLHF. The CDR3 DNA reads TGTGCCAGCACAGGGCAGGACACCACTAATTCACCCCTCCACTTT.

The chain joins TRBV5-1 to TRBJ1-2, with D hard to call. The CDR3 has 13 residues. CDR1 and CDR2 from the germline V gene are SGHRS and YFSETQ. The V end lost 1 base, the J end lost 2 bases, and 6 bases lay between the germline ends. CDR3 in amino acids: CASSLQYNYGYTF. The CDR3 DNA sequence: TGCGCCAGCAGCTTGCAGTACAACTATGGCTACACCTTC.